This T cell receptor (beta chain) was obtained from a study of cytomegalovirus exposure and HLA in healthy donors. On this clone itself: The antigen remains unidentified.

The study's findings and limits: Presence/absence analyses assumed roughly uniform sequencing depth across donors.

The PCR had 60 Vbeta and 13 Jbeta primers. Data came from immunoSEQ multiplex PCR; TCRdb stores just in-frame clones and leaves some out. This sample has 150,000 to 200,000 clones, with roughly 80% found just once. V lost 1 base, J lost 7 bases, and 17 bases lay in between. Per germline, CDR1 SGHDT and CDR2 YYEEEE. CDR3 size: 16 residues. This TCR came from a man aged 45-60 years in good health and CMV-seropositive. Specimen: PBMCs. V and J are TRBV5-6 and TRBJ1-4; tentatively, D is TRBD1 (6 bases). The CDR3 sequence: CASSLTGRGEGEKLFF. CDR3 DNA sequence: TGTGCCAGCAGCTTGACAGGGCGAGGGGAAGGTGAAAAACTGTTTTTT.